Described below is a single TCR beta chain sequence and its context. Authors' processing steps: Quantification of nucleated cells was approximated via reference gene primer amplification. The data were produced by immunoSEQ multiplex PCR, yet TCRdb's version contains in-frame clones alone and is incomplete. Clone size and the V and J calls come from that table; the DNA yielded D and trimming. The sample has about 350,000 clones; 70% to 90% are singletons. Seattle patient enrollment occurred during active infection, with longitudinal follow-up thereafter. The sample belongs to a study of blood T cell repertoires in COVID-19. Study information: Acute and convalescent COVID-19 samples came from the United States, Italy and Spain. T cells, B-cell-depleted T cells, or PBMCs supplied cDNA or gDNA.

Germline V gene sequence: CDR1 SGHVS, CDR2 FQNEAQ. The CDR3 loop spans 14 amino acids. The germline V and J ends were trimmed by 3 bases and 6 bases, with 14 bases remaining between them. The TCR was taken from a woman aged 55-75 years with COVID-19, enrolled during active disease. This chain links TRBV7-8 with TRBJ1-2; D possibly corresponds to TRBD1 (6 bases). Sequenced: peripheral blood. The CDR3 spells CASSFSRGQDGYTF. CDR3 bases: TGTGCCAGCAGCTTTAGCAGGGGTCAGGATGGCTACACCTTC.